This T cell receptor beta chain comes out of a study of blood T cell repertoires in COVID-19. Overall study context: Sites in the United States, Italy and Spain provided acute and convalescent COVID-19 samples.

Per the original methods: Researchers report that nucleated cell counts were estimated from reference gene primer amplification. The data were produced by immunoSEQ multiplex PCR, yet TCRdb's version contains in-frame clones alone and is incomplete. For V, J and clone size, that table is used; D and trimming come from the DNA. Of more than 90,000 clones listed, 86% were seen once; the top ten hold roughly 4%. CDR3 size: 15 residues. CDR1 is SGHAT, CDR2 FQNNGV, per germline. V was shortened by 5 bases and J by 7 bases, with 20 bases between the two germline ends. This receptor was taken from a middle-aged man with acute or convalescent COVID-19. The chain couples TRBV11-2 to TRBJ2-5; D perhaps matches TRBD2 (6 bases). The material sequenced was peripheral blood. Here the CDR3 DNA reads TGTGCCAGCAGCCCCAGAGTTCGGGACGGGGGGACCCAGTACTTC. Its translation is CASSPRVRDGGTQYF.